This TCR beta chain was recovered during a study of blood T cell repertoires in COVID-19. The V segment lost 0 bases and the J segment 10 bases; nucleotides outside the gene matches: 3. The CDR3 runs 13 residues. Per the germline V gene, CDR1 is MNHEY and CDR2 is SVGAGI. Using immunoSEQ multiplex PCR, the repertoire was profiled, and TCRdb retains in-frame clones only, with some absent. This sample carries about 7,500 clones, over 70% of them seen once, and the ten largest clones take 17%. This clone was detected only once. The chain links TRBV6-5 to TRBJ1-1; 9 nucleotides match TRBD1. Sequenced input: peripheral blood. The clonotype was recovered from a human donor in a cohort sampled during active COVID-19. CDR3 in DNA: TGTGCCAGCAGTTACTCTCCGGACAGGGGAGCTTTCTTT. It is translated as CASSYSPDRGAFF.